Following are 4 T cell receptor beta chains from one sample sequenced in a study of T cell repertoires in cytomegalovirus infection. TCRdb processed the reads anew with MiXCR; each CDR3 protein has one entry. Altogether more than 400,000 distinct CDR3 sequences are present, 26% being singletons, with the ten largest covering less than 15%. The specimen sequenced was PBMCs. These receptors all stem from a human donor in good health (CMV status not recorded). Some clones in this sample may be carry-over from other donors' samples.

The chain is built from TRBV28 and TRBJ2-7; tentatively, D is TRBD2 (6 bases). The germline V gene encodes CDR1 MDHEN and CDR2 SYDVKM. Trimming removed 4 bases from V and 2 bases from J, with 18 bases in between. The CDR3 has 16 residues. The DNA for the CDR3 is TGTGCCAGCAGTTCTAATGGGCCGGGAGTAGCCTACGAGCAGTACTTC. It yields the protein CASSSNGPGVAYEQYF.

This clonotype was observed a few times. The genes are TRBV14 and TRBJ2-3; 9 nucleotides align to TRBD2. The trim removed 5 bases at V and 3 bases at J, leaving 9 bases unmatched. CDR1 and CDR2 from the germline V gene are SGHDN and FVKESK. This CDR3 region has 16 residues. CDR3 DNA sequence: TGTGCCAGCAGCACCGTAGCGGGAGAGGGAACAGATACGCAGTATTTT. This encodes CASSTVAGEGTDTQYF.

The chain links TRBV7-2 to TRBJ1-1; D may be TRBD1 (6 bases). Between the trimmed V and J ends, which lost 4 bases and 0 bases, there was a span of 12 bases. The CDR3 spans 15 residues. Germline lookup yields CDR1 SGHTA and CDR2 FQGNSA. CDR3 nucleotide sequence: TGTGCCAGCAGCTGGGAAGACAGGATGAACACTGAAGCTTTCTTT. Residues: CASSWEDRMNTEAFF.

The chain carries TRBV28 and TRBJ1-1, with D maybe TRBD1 (5 bases). The CDR3 loop spans 14 amino acids. V was clipped by 6 bases and J by 3 bases, with 14 bases between them. The germline CDR1 and CDR2 sequences are MDHEN and SYDVKM. The CDR3: CASRRRGRDTEAFF. Written as DNA, the CDR3 is TGTGCCAGCAGGCGCCGGGGCAGGGACACTGAAGCTTTCTTT.